The 27 T cell receptor beta chains presented below share a single source sample, sequenced in a study of spatial heterogeneity in lung cancer. Findings and caveats of the study: Tumor mutation count correlated with how many alpha and beta TCRs expanded intratumorally.

Noted time point: sample taken at primary tumor resection. MiXCR was run by TCRdb on the 5' RACE reads, yielding one entry per CDR3 protein. The sample has about 9,800 distinct CDR3 sequences, about 6.5% seen once. These receptors' antigens are unknown. This specimen was lung tumor tissue, taken at surgery. The receptors were gathered from a male donor with early-stage non-small cell lung cancer.

The table lists this clonotype with many counts. Found in a library prepared for alpha chains, this beta chain is an off-target read, and its abundance has little meaning. The chain combines TRBV5-8 with TRBJ2-7, with TRBD2 as a possible D gene (5 bases). V lost 5 bases and J 3 bases, leaving 15 bases between the germline ends. This CDR3 has 14 residues. CDR1 and CDR2 from the germline V gene are SGHTS and YDEGEE. For the CDR3, the DNA is TGTGCCAGCAGTTCCGGACTGCCCCTCTACGAGCAGTACTTC. It specifies CASSSGLPLYEQYF. The full variable domain, in which reference TRBV5-8 and TRBJ2-7 provide the parts outside the CDR3, is EAGVTQSPTHLIKTRGQQATLRCSPISGHTSVYWYQQALGLGLQFLLWYDEGEERNRGNFPPRFSGRQFPNYSSELNVNALELEDSALYLCASSSGLPLYEQYFGPGTRLTVT.

In its sample, this clonotype was seen many times. As an off-target read in a library built for alpha chains, this beta chain has a frequency of little significance. This chain joins TRBV15 and TRBJ1-5; TRBD1 might be the D (5 bases). This CDR3 contains 15 residues. The V gene's germline CDR1 is LNHNV and CDR2 YYDKDF (reference sequence). Trimming shortened V by 3 bases and J by 4 bases, and 13 bases separated the two germline ends. CDR3 protein: CATSRGGVRNQPQHF. The CDR3 DNA sequence: TGTGCCACCAGCAGGGGAGGGGTGAGAAATCAGCCCCAGCATTTT.

This clonotype was detected ten times or more. This beta chain is a stray read from a library made for alpha chains; its abundance is not meaningful. The chain recombines TRBV6-6 with TRBJ2-7, with D perhaps matching TRBD1 (5 bases). This CDR3 is 14 amino acids long. The V end was cut by 0 bases, the J end by 2 bases, with 8 bases between. Germline values: CDR1 MNHNY, CDR2 SVGAGI (reference sequence). CDR3 DNA sequence: TGTGCCAGCAGTTACTCAAGGGGCCCCTACGAGCAGTACGTC. As protein: CASSYSRGPYEQYV.

This clonotype was found many times. This beta chain is off target for a library built for alpha chains, so its abundance means little. The chain carries TRBV6-1 and TRBJ2-2, with D uncertain. This CDR3 region has 14 residues. Trimming shortened V by 10 bases and J by 1 base, and 13 bases separated the two germline ends. Germline CDR1 is MNHNS and CDR2 is SASEGT. The chain's CDR3 is CAISRMGNTGELFF. In nucleotides, the CDR3 is TGTGCCATATCTCGAATGGGGAACACCGGGGAGCTGTTTTTT.

This clonotype was counted ten times or more. Since it is a stray read in a library aimed at alpha chains, this beta chain has a size that is not meaningful. This chain uses TRBV18 with TRBJ2-5; 7 nucleotides match TRBD1. The germline V gene encodes CDR1 KGHSH and CDR2 LQKENI. The CDR3 is made up of 15 amino acids. Losses at the gene ends were 3 bases for V and 3 bases for J; bases not matched to a gene: 7. The CDR3 DNA follows: TGTGCCAGCTCACCCTTCTCGGGGACAGAAGAGACCCAGTACTTC. As protein: CASSPFSGTEETQYF.

Ten or more counts support this clonotype. Found in a library prepared for alpha chains, this beta chain is an off-target read, and its abundance has little meaning. The V call is TRBV6-5, the J call TRBJ1-2, with 12 bases lining up with TRBD1. This CDR3 spans 15 amino acids. Germline assignment: CDR1 MNHEY and CDR2 SVGAGI. V lost 5 bases and J lost 8; bases outside the gene matches: 9. CDR3 residues: CASSMLGQGARGYTF. The CDR3 DNA sequence: TGTGCCAGCAGTATGCTGGGACAGGGGGCGCGGGGCTACACCTTC.

This clonotype was detected many times. This beta chain appears as a stray read in a library generated for alpha chains; its size is not informative. CDR3 nucleotides: TGTGCCACCAGCAGAGATCATGGGACAGCCGGAGAGACCCAGTACTTC. It encodes CATSRDHGTAGETQYF. The V gene is TRBV15, the J gene TRBJ2-5; TRBD1 matches 7 bases. The germline V gene encodes CDR1 LNHNV and CDR2 YYDKDF (reference sequence). V shed 0 bases, J shed 4 bases, and the junction held 8 bases outside the gene matches. This CDR3 is built from 16 residues.

Notes on this clonotype: The library was designed around alpha chains, so this beta chain is a stray read whose abundance carries little weight. The CDR3 nucleotides are TGTGCCAGCAGCCAAGACTCGACAATTAGCACAGATACGCAGTATTTT. Protein sequence: CASSQDSTISTDTQYF. The J gene is TRBJ2-3, the V gene TRBV3-1, with D hard to call. The CDR3 covers 16 residues. The germline V gene has CDR1 LGHDT and CDR2 YNNKEL (reference sequence). With 0 bases removed from V and 0 bases from J, the gap between germline ends came to 10 bases.

At least ten counts were recorded for this clonotype. This beta chain appears as a stray read in a library generated for alpha chains; its size is not informative. V gene TRBV28 combines with J gene TRBJ1-2; unclear D gene. The V gene's germline CDR1 is MDHEN and CDR2 SYDVKM. Trimming pared 6 bases from V and 2 bases from J, leaving 10 bases between. The CDR3 is made up of 13 amino acids. CDR3 sequence: CASRRTQNYGYTF. The CDR3 region has the DNA TGTGCCAGCAGGCGCACTCAAAACTATGGCTACACCTTC.

This clonotype was observed at least ten times. This beta chain appears as a stray read in a library generated for alpha chains; its size is not informative. V usage is TRBV3-1 and J usage is TRBJ2-5; possible D gene TRBD2, 6 bases. Per the germline V gene, CDR1 is LGHDT and CDR2 is YNNKEL (reference sequence). V lost 0 bases and J 1 base, leaving 12 bases between the germline ends. The CDR3 length is 16 residues. CDR3 loop: CASSQDRIGSQETQYF. Written as DNA, the CDR3 is TGTGCCAGCAGCCAAGATCGAATCGGGAGCCAAGAGACCCAGTACTTC.

This clonotype appeared a few times. A library made for alpha chains picked up this beta chain off target, so its size means little. This chain connects TRBV10-3 to TRBJ2-7; 8 bases map to TRBD2. The V gene end was trimmed by 4 bases and the J gene end by 6 bases; junction bases not matched to a gene: 8. CDR1 and CDR2 (germline): ENHRY, SYGVKD. This CDR3 region has 14 residues. CDR3 region: CAISGVAGRSEQYF. CDR3 coding DNA: TGTGCCATCAGTGGAGTAGCGGGAAGGAGCGAGCAGTACTTC.

This clonotype has at least ten counts. The library was prepared for alpha chains; this beta chain is a stray read, so its frequency means little. The V gene is TRBV7-2, the J gene TRBJ1-1; D call uncertain. The CDR3 sequence is 11 residues long. Germline V gene lookup returns CDR1 SGHTA and CDR2 FQGNSA. Trimming stripped 4 bases from V and 5 bases from J, with 5 bases between. Here the CDR3 reads CASSWRTEAFF. CDR3 nucleotide sequence: TGTGCCAGCAGCTGGCGAACTGAAGCTTTCTTT.

This clonotype was detected many times. The library was prepared for alpha chains; this beta chain is a stray read, so its frequency means little. The chain has TRBV20-1 and TRBJ2-2, with D perhaps matching TRBD2 (6 bases). The CDR3 totals 15 residues. Germline CDR1 and CDR2: DFQATT and SNEGSKA (reference sequence). V was cut by 1 base and J by 4 bases, with 13 bases left in between. As DNA, the CDR3 is TGCAGTGCTAGAGCTGGGGGGATTGGCACCGGGGAGCTGTTTTTT. This sequence encodes CSARAGGIGTGELFF.

This clonotype came up many times. A library prepared for alpha chains yielded this beta chain as an off-target read; its size is of little meaning. V and J are TRBV12-3 or TRBV12-4 and TRBJ2-3; unclear D gene. V shed 6 bases and J shed 2 bases, with 12 bases lying between them. This CDR3 is 14 amino acids long. The CDR3 bases are TGTGCCAGCAGACTCTCCGGGTCCACAGATACGCAGTATTTT. It encodes CASRLSGSTDTQYF.

This clonotype was recorded many times. Found in a library prepared for alpha chains, this beta chain is an off-target read, and its abundance has little meaning. The CDR3 DNA follows: TGTGCCAGCGGAAGACAGGGGTGGGATGAGCAGTTCTTC. Encoded protein: CASGRQGWDEQFF. The chain is built from TRBV3-1 and TRBJ2-1; 8 bases line up with TRBD1. The ends lost 8 bases at V and 8 bases at J; junction bases unmatched: 8. The germline V gene encodes CDR1 LGHDT and CDR2 YNNKEL (reference sequence). The CDR3 consists of 13 residues.

This clonotype has ten or more counts. This beta chain represents an off-target read in a library built for alpha chains; its size is of limited meaning. The chain couples TRBV28 to TRBJ2-6; D gene uncertain. The V end lost 3 bases, the J end lost 2 bases, and 8 bases lay between the germline ends. CDR3 size: 15 residues. Germline V gene data show CDR1 as MDHEN and CDR2 as SYDVKM. Written as DNA, the CDR3 is TGTGCCAGCAGTTTGACAAACCCTGGGGCCAACGTCCTGACTTTC. Protein: CASSLTNPGANVLTF.

This clonotype came up many times. This beta chain is off target for a library built for alpha chains, so its abundance means little. V and J are TRBV19 and TRBJ2-1; 11 bases match TRBD1. Germline V gives CDR1 LNHDA, CDR2 SQIVND (reference sequence). V gave up 2 bases and J gave up 8 bases; unmatched junction bases: 11. This CDR3 is 17 amino acids long. DNA for the CDR3: TGTGCCAGTAGTATAAGGACAGGGGGCTTGGAATGGGATGAGCAGTTCTTC. Protein product: CASSIRTGGLEWDEQFF.

Details on this clonotype: Being off target in a library aimed at alpha chains, this beta chain has a size of little meaning. This CDR3 reads CAWVSGTGKETEAFF. CDR3 bases: TGTGCCTGGGTCTCCGGGACAGGGAAAGAGACTGAAGCTTTCTTT. This chain uses TRBV30 with TRBJ1-1; 9 nucleotides agree with TRBD1. Germline CDR1 and CDR2: GTSNPN and SVGIG (reference sequence). Germline trimming cut 5 bases from V and 5 bases from J; bases unmatched to any gene: 12. The CDR3 has 15 amino acids.

This clonotype has ten or more counts. This beta chain lies outside the target of a library built for alpha chains; its clone size means little. The V and J genes are TRBV5-1 and TRBJ2-7; 7 bases line up with TRBD2. CDR1 SGHRS and CDR2 YFSETQ come from the germline V gene. CDR3 size: 15 residues. Unmatched junction bases numbered 7, after V lost 1 base and J lost 3 bases. The CDR3 nucleotides are TGCGCCAGCAGCTTGAACCAGCGGGGATTCTACGAGCAGTACTTC. This translates into CASSLNQRGFYEQYF.

This clonotype is labeled as medium-sized (0.01 to 0.1%). Because the library targeted alpha chains, this beta chain is an off-target read whose size means little. The rearrangement links TRBV10-2 to TRBJ2-3, with D unresolved. This CDR3 region has 16 residues. Trimming pared 0 bases from V and 1 base from J, leaving 11 bases between. CDR1 is WSHSY, CDR2 SAAADI, per germline. The CDR3, as DNA: TGCGCCAGCAGTGAGTCGTACAACCCCGGCACAGATACGCAGTATTTT. Amino acid sequence: CASSESYNPGTDTQYF.

Many counts were recorded for this clonotype. This beta chain is an unintended read in a library built for alpha chains; its size means little. CDR3 protein: CASSLAGLAGLSETQYF. The DNA for the CDR3 is TGTGCCAGCAGCTTGGCGGGACTAGCGGGCCTTTCGGAGACCCAGTACTTC. V gene TRBV5-4 combines with J gene TRBJ2-5; 12 bases are shared with TRBD2. There are 17 residues in the CDR3. The trim removed 0 bases at V and 5 bases at J, leaving 8 bases unmatched. Germline-derived CDR1 and CDR2 are SGHNT and YYREEE (reference sequence).

Relative to its sample, this clonotype is medium-sized. This beta chain is a stray sequence in a library constructed for alpha chains; its clone size is not meaningful. The chain links TRBV3-1 to TRBJ1-2, with D possibly matching TRBD1 (6 bases). Germline CDR1 LGHDT, CDR2 YNNKEL (reference sequence). V gave up 5 bases and J gave up 4 bases, with 17 bases separating them. The CDR3 is made up of 15 amino acids. CDR3 DNA: TGTGCCAGCAGCTTATCTCACAGGGAATCCTATGGCTACACCTTC. Its translation: CASSLSHRESYGYTF.

This clonotype was found many times. Being off target in a library aimed at alpha chains, this beta chain has a size of little meaning. V gene TRBV5-1 combines with J gene TRBJ2-7; weak D call: TRBD1 (5 bases). Germline loops: CDR1 SGHRS, CDR2 YFSETQ. The CDR3 is 13 amino acids. V gave up 7 bases and J gave up 7 bases, with 18 bases separating them. CDR3 DNA sequence: TGCGCCAGCGGCGACAGCCCCTACGATGAGCAGTACTTC. It yields the protein CASGDSPYDEQYF.

This clonotype was recorded many times. Found in a library prepared for alpha chains, this beta chain is an off-target read, and its abundance has little meaning. The chain joins TRBV7-2 to TRBJ2-5; a weak D match, TRBD2 (5 bases). The germline V and J ends were trimmed by 4 bases and 8 bases, with 11 bases remaining between them. CDR1 and CDR2 from the germline V gene are SGHTA and FQGNSA. This CDR3 spans 12 amino acids. CDR3 DNA sequence: TGTGCCAGCAGCTCACCACTAGAAACCCAGTACTTC. It specifies CASSSPLETQYF.

This clonotype was seen repeatedly, ten times or more. This beta chain came through as a stray read in a library set up for alpha chains, and its size says little. V usage is TRBV7-3 and J usage is TRBJ2-1, with a weak D call TRBD2 (6 bases). Germline V lookup: CDR1 SGHTA, CDR2 FQGTGA. The length of the CDR3 is 15 residues. Trimming pared 4 bases from V and 4 bases from J, leaving 14 bases between. CDR3: CASSWVAAIYNEQFF. The CDR3 coding sequence is TGTGCCAGCAGCTGGGTAGCGGCAATATACAATGAGCAGTTCTTC.

This clonotype has at least ten counts. This beta chain was picked up by a library intended for alpha chains and is off target, so its count carries little meaning. This sequence joins TRBV30 and TRBJ2-7, with 9 nucleotides matching TRBD2. V lost 2 bases to trimming and J lost 4 bases; unmatched junction nucleotides: 15. The germline V gene encodes CDR1 GTSNPN and CDR2 SVGIG (reference sequence). CDR3 length: 17 amino acids. CDR3 protein: CAWSPTRVAGDFYEQYF. The CDR3, as DNA: TGTGCCTGGAGTCCAACAAGGGTAGCGGGAGACTTTTACGAGCAGTACTTC.

This clonotype was observed at least ten times. This beta chain was picked up by a library intended for alpha chains and is off target, so its count carries little meaning. The CDR3 coding sequence is TGTGCCAGCAGCTGGGGGCCGGGACAGGGAGGCTCCAACTATGGCTACACCTTC. Translating gives CASSWGPGQGGSNYGYTF. V and J are TRBV7-2 and TRBJ1-2; 9 bases align to TRBD1. V shed 4 bases and J 2 bases; nucleotides not matched to a gene: 14. The CDR3 loop spans 18 amino acids. The germline CDR1 and CDR2 sequences are SGHTA and FQGNSA.